A single sample is the source of the 9 T cell receptor beta chains below, sequenced in a study of breast tumors, draining lymph nodes, adjacent tissues (dated by TCRdb to the mid-2010s). Receptor amplification or capture employed multiplex PCR. These reads were obtained on an Illumina HiSeq 2000. The public reads were run again by TCRdb, first through fastp at Q25 and then through MiXCR, and only productive beta chains were kept. Here each entry gathers all rows of one CDR3 protein and keeps the most common genes and DNA. The sample records about 21,000 distinct CDR3 sequences, approximately 51% of which are singletons. The ten biggest clones cover less than 9.5% of the sample. Sequenced input: breast tumor tissue. The receptors stem from a female donor with breast cancer. Some clones in this sample may be carry-over from other donors' samples.

This clonotype was detected many times. A single base separates this from a much larger clone, so it may be a read error. The chain links TRBV7-9 to TRBJ2-7; TRBD2 aligns across 8 bases. This CDR3 is built from 15 residues. V lost 8 bases, J lost 7 bases, and 16 bases stayed unmatched. The germline V gene encodes CDR1 SEHNR and CDR2 FQNEAQ (reference sequence). Written as DNA, the CDR3 is TGTGCCAGCCGCCAAGCGGGCGGGAGGTCGGGGGAGCAGTACTTC. Amino acids: CASRQAGGRSGEQYF.

This clonotype was seen ten or more times. One junction end does not reproduce the germline sequence, and a read error may be involved. V is TRBV30 and J is TRBJ1-4; D is unresolved. CDR3 length equals 12 residues. Per the germline V gene, CDR1 is GTSNPN and CDR2 is SVGIG (reference sequence). The CDR3 region is CAWGVTVEKLFF. As DNA, the CDR3 is TGTGCCTGGGGGGTGACGGTTGAAAAACTATTTTTT. Filled out from reference TRBV30 and TRBJ1-4, the complete variable domain reads SQTIHQWPATLVQPVGSPLSLECTVEGTSNPNLYWYRQAAGRGLQLLFYSVGIGQISSEVPQNLSASRPQDRQFILSSKKLLLSDSGFYLCAWGVTVEKLFFGSGTQLSVL.

The chain is built from TRBV29-1 and TRBJ2-1; 9 bases align to TRBD2. V dropped 7 bases and J dropped 8; count of bases not matched to a gene: 15. The germline V gene encodes CDR1 SQVTM and CDR2 ANQGSEA. The CDR3 runs to 15 residues. The CDR3 region is CSAEDRLAGLHEQFF. CDR3 DNA sequence: TGCAGCGCTGAGGACCGGCTAGCGGGATTACATGAGCAGTTCTTC.

This clonotype was recorded at least ten times. The chain couples TRBV5-1 to TRBJ2-7; TRBD2 might be the D (7 bases). Per the germline V gene, CDR1 is SGHRS and CDR2 is YFSETQ. CDR3 length: 18 amino acids. V lost 5 bases, J lost 6 bases, and 30 bases lay in between. In DNA form, the CDR3 reads TGCGCCAGCAGACCCGCTTCGTGGGGGGGCCTAGGTAGGGGCGAGCAGTACTTC. Amino acids: CASRPASWGGLGRGEQYF.

The chain links TRBV10-1 to TRBJ2-7, with 9 bases matching TRBD2. The CDR3 is made up of 15 amino acids. Germline CDR1 and CDR2: WNHNN and SYGVQD (reference sequence). V was pared by 4 bases and J by 4 bases, with 8 bases of the junction left unmatched. As DNA, the CDR3 is TGCGCCAGCAGTGCGATTAGCGGGAGAGGATACGAGCAGTACTTC. Translation gives CASSAISGRGYEQYF.

This clonotype was detected many times. Since a much larger clone is just one base distant, this may be a read error. This rearrangement joins TRBV7-8 to TRBJ1-2, with a weak D call TRBD1 (6 bases). Germline V gene data show CDR1 as SGHVS and CDR2 as FQNEAQ. There are 15 residues in the CDR3. The CDR3 sequence: CASSLGARGDGGYPF. The CDR3 DNA is TGTGCCAGCAGCTTAGGAGCCCGGGGGGATGGGGGCTACCCCTTC.

This clonotype has a single count. A read error may account for a junction end that differs from germline. V gene TRBV20-1 combines with J gene TRBJ2-7; 11 bases fit TRBD2. Germline V gene sequence: CDR1 DFQATT, CDR2 SNEGSKA (reference sequence). The CDR3 is made up of 13 amino acids. The CDR3 sequence: CSAEGLAGYERYF. The DNA of the CDR3 is TGCAGTGCGGAAGGACTAGCGGGTTACGAGCGGTACTTC.

This clonotype came up once. This rearrangement joins TRBV19 to TRBJ2-5; 7 nucleotides align to TRBD2. CDR3 length equals 13 residues. Per the germline V gene, CDR1 is LNHDA and CDR2 is SQIVND (reference sequence). V was clipped by 4 bases and J by 5 bases; unmatched bases: 4. CDR3 sequence reads: CASSKNGGETQYF. CDR3 DNA sequence: TGTGCCAGTAGTAAAAACGGGGGGGAGACCCAGTACTTC.

This clonotype was seen once. At one end the junction does not follow the germline gene, possibly because of a read error. The rearrangement links TRBV7-9 to TRBJ2-5; D not resolved. Germline V gene data show CDR1 as SEHNR and CDR2 as FQNEAQ (reference sequence). The CDR3 contains 14 residues. DNA of the CDR3: TGTGCCAGCAGCTTAAGCCCTTCCGTAGAGGCCCAGTACTTC. Its translation is CASSLSPSVEAQYF.